A selection of T cell receptor beta chains follows, all from one sample in a study of T cell repertoires in cytomegalovirus infection. These receptors are not linked to any known antigen. TCRdb reanalysed the reads using MiXCR and keeps one entry per CDR3 protein. The table has around 340,000 distinct CDR3 sequences, 29% seen once. The sample in question was cultured PBMCs, obtained from culture after CMV antigen stimulation. The source is a human donor in good health (CMV status not recorded). Some clones in this sample may be carry-over from other donors' samples. Each CDR3 is given with its conserved first and last residue. The D gene is left open where the match is weak. Clone size is given for some rows only: seen once, a few or many times, or a class if the clone is expanded.

v_gene	d_gene	abundance	j_gene	CDR3aa
TRBV7-6	NA	NA	TRBJ2-2	CASSLVSGNTGELFF
TRBV2	NA	NA	TRBJ2-3	CASKGILTDTQYF
TRBV6-2/TRBV6-3	NA	NA	TRBJ1-2	CASSYSGTPYGYTF
TRBV7-2	NA	few	TRBJ2-4	CASSFPRDPGWDIQYF
TRBV6-1	NA	few	TRBJ1-3	CASWGQSSSGNTIYF
TRBV4-2	TRBD1	few	TRBJ2-3	CASSQKQGDTDTQYF
TRBV18	NA	NA	TRBJ1-2	CASSPRETATRYGYTF
TRBV18	NA	once	TRBJ1-5	CASSPQEGWQPQHF
TRBV14	TRBD2	few	TRBJ2-7	CASSPRLAGVWEQYF
TRBV15	TRBD1	NA	TRBJ1-2	CATSREMGQGVGYGYTF
TRBV27	NA	NA	TRBJ2-1	CASRSQSSYNEQFF
TRBV7-9	NA	once	TRBJ1-5	CASSYRANQPQHF
TRBV28	NA	NA	TRBJ2-3	CASSPLPTEIGTDTQYF
TRBV27	NA	NA	TRBJ2-7	CASRGIRSEYEQYF
TRBV13	TRBD1	NA	TRBJ2-1	CASSDAGTGGSTNEQFF
TRBV12-3/TRBV12-4	TRBD1	few	TRBJ2-3	CASGTGGGTDTQYF
TRBV2	NA	NA	TRBJ2-4	CASTWDEAKNIQYF
TRBV4-1	NA	many	TRBJ1-5	CASSQGRRGSNQPQHF
TRBV7-3	NA	NA	TRBJ2-3	CASSLTGHDTDTQYF
TRBV6-6	NA	many	TRBJ1-5	CASSYSSSNQPQHF
TRBV7-8	TRBD2	many	TRBJ2-3	CASTRGLAGATDTQYF
TRBV27	NA	NA	TRBJ1-2	CASSPSAGTYWYGYTF
TRBV6-1	NA	few	TRBJ2-7	CASSEGWSYEQYF
TRBV12-3/TRBV12-4	NA	few	TRBJ1-2	CASSPNFGIQGNYGYTF
TRBV6-1	NA	NA	TRBJ2-2	CASRLLAGNTGELFF